A single sample is the source of the 10 T cell receptor beta chains below, sequenced in a study of cytomegalovirus exposure and HLA in healthy donors. Primers for the PCR totalled 60 Vbeta and 13 Jbeta. Some clones are missing from TCRdb's copy, which holds only in-frame ones; the method was immunoSEQ multiplex PCR. The table lists about 140,000 clones, more than 70% of them singletons. The sample comprised PBMCs. The receptors were sampled from a man aged 25 to 45 in good health and CMV-seronegative.

In its sample, this clone was seen once. The gene calls are TRBV2 and TRBJ2-5; no definite D call. CDR1 and CDR2 from the germline V gene are SNHLY and FYNNEI. CDR3 length: 12 amino acids. Trimming took 4 bases from V and 4 from J, leaving 7 bases between them. In DNA form, the CDR3 reads TGTGCCAGCAGTGGCGCTGGAGAGACCCAGTACTTC. Translation gives CASSGAGETQYF.

The chain recombines TRBV6-5 with TRBJ2-7; 7 bases agree with TRBD2. Germline lookup yields CDR1 MNHEY and CDR2 SVGAGI. Trimming took 8 bases from V and 3 from J; bases not matched to a gene: 13. The CDR3 runs 15 residues. CDR3 sequence: CASRGSWLADYEQYF. The CDR3 DNA reads TGTGCCAGCCGGGGGTCCTGGCTAGCGGACTACGAGCAGTACTTC.

The chain links TRBV9 to TRBJ2-4; 8 bases line up with TRBD1. The CDR3 consists of 20 residues. Trimming cost V 3 bases and J 5 bases; bases outside gene matches: 22. Germline CDR1 reads SGDLS; CDR2 reads YYNGEE. The CDR3 is CASSAGTGWPGMAGENIQYF. The CDR3 DNA is TGTGCCAGCAGCGCTGGGACAGGATGGCCTGGTATGGCGGGCGAAAACATTCAGTACTTC.

The chain is built from TRBV11-3 and TRBJ2-1; 10 bases line up with TRBD1. CDR3 length: 16 residues. CDR1 is SGHNT, CDR2 YENEEA, per germline. V gave up 1 base and J gave up 6 bases; unmatched junction bases: 6. CDR3: CASSLGGGTGVNEQFF. The CDR3 nucleotides read TGTGCCAGCAGCTTAGGAGGAGGGACAGGGGTCAATGAGCAGTTCTTC.

The V gene is TRBV28, the J gene TRBJ2-7; no firm D call. Trimming removed 4 bases from V and 3 bases from J, with 4 bases in between. This CDR3 is 11 amino acids long. Germline V CDR1 and CDR2: MDHEN, SYDVKM. The CDR3 region is CASSSNYEQYF. Written as DNA, the CDR3 is TGTGCCAGCAGTTCTAACTACGAGCAGTACTTC.

The chain employs TRBV6-5 and TRBJ2-7, with TRBD1 identical over 9 bases. The CDR3 extends over 13 amino acids. V lost 6 bases, J lost 4 bases, and 4 bases stayed unmatched. Germline V gene sequence: CDR1 MNHEY, CDR2 SVGAGI. The CDR3 DNA sequence: TGTGCCAGCAGGCGGACAGGGGAGTACGAGCAGTACTTC. This codes for CASRRTGEYEQYF.

The V gene is TRBV7-8, the J gene TRBJ2-7; 10 bases map to TRBD1. The CDR3 runs 15 residues. V was clipped by 6 bases and J by 5 bases; unmatched bases: 10. Germline CDR1 is SGHVS and CDR2 is FQNEAQ. The CDR3 is CASSSSPGTGDEQYF. CDR3 nucleotide sequence: TGTGCCAGCAGTTCCTCCCCCGGGACAGGGGACGAGCAGTACTTC. The whole variable domain, remainder taken from reference TRBV7-8 and TRBJ2-7, is GAGVSQSPRYKVAKRGQDVALRCDPISGHVSLFWYQQALGQGPEFLTYFQNEAQLDKSGLPSDRFFAERPEGSVSTLKIQRTQQEDSAVYLCASSSSPGTGDEQYFGPGTRLTVT.

The chain carries TRBV28 and TRBJ2-6; the match to TRBD1 covers 11 bases. There are 18 residues in the CDR3. CDR1 is MDHEN and CDR2 is SYDVKM in the germline V gene. The V gene end was trimmed by 3 bases and the J gene end by 1 base; junction bases not matched to a gene: 5. CDR3 residues: CASSLRGQGVSGANVLTF. Written as DNA, the CDR3 is TGTGCCAGCAGTTTGCGGGGACAGGGGGTATCTGGGGCCAACGTCCTGACTTTC.

The J gene is TRBJ1-2, the V gene TRBV6-1; the D gene is possibly TRBD1 (6 bases). The CDR3 runs to 15 residues. From germline, CDR1 is MNHNS and CDR2 SASEGT. Trimming took off 6 bases at V and 5 bases at J, with 19 bases between the two ends. The CDR3, as DNA: TGTGCCAGCAGACCCGACAGGTCTCGAGTTTATGGCTACACCTTC. This translates into CASRPDRSRVYGYTF.

This clone was counted only a few times. The chain recombines TRBV6-5 with TRBJ1-5; TRBD1 is a possible D gene (5 bases). Germline assignment: CDR1 MNHEY and CDR2 SVGAGI. CDR3 length: 14 residues. V was pared by 5 bases and J by 4 bases, with 12 bases between. The CDR3 region has the DNA TGTGCCAGCAGTCCGGGCAGGGCGAATCAGCCCCAGCATTTT. Translation gives CASSPGRANQPQHF.